This T cell receptor (beta chain) was recorded in a study of shared clonotypes between healthy human individuals. Profiling relied on immunoSEQ multiplex PCR, and the TCRdb table lists in-frame clones only, not all of them. The sample holds 2 million to 2.5 million clones; just under 95% are singletons and the top ten take 0.3% to 0.45%. Comments on this clone: One end of the junction fails to match germline, which may point to a read error.

This TCR was recovered from a man younger than 30 in good health. Some clones in this sample may be carry-over from other donors' samples. The source material was naive CD4+ T cells from PBMCs. Regarding subset: CD45RA+ positively selected.

The CDR3 loop reads CASNLFVGGQAVW. CDR3 DNA: TGTGCCAGCAACCTCTTCGTGGGCGGGCAAGCGGTTTGG. The V call is TRBV6-5, the J call TRBJ2-7; D possibly corresponds to TRBD2 (5 bases). This CDR3 spans 13 amino acids. CDR1 is MNHEY and CDR2 is SVGAGI in the germline V gene.